Following are 20 T cell receptor beta chains from one sample sequenced in a study of shared clonotypes between healthy human individuals. Clones were sequenced by immunoSEQ multiplex PCR, and TCRdb holds only the in-frame ones, with some missing. The table lists roughly 2.5 million clones, roughly 92% of them singletons. The sequencing sample was made of naive CD4+ T cells sorted from blood. Subset indicated: CD45RA+ positively selected. The receptors were sampled from a man younger than 30 in good health.

This clone was seen once. The V gene is TRBV5-1, the J gene TRBJ2-1; 8 nucleotides match TRBD2. V shed 7 bases and J 0 bases; nucleotides not matched to a gene: 3. Germline-derived CDR1 and CDR2 are SGHRS and YFSETQ. CDR3 length equals 14 residues. The CDR3 here is CASGSGSSYNEQFF. The CDR3 coding sequence is TGCGCCAGCGGGAGCGGGAGCTCCTACAATGAGCAGTTCTTC.

This clone was recorded a few times. The chain employs TRBV12-1 and TRBJ2-7; the D call TRBD2 from the table was never checked on the DNA. TRBV12-1 is noted as a pseudogene. This CDR3 has 15 residues. CDR3 amino acids: CASSFVRDSIHEQYF. For the CDR3, the DNA is TGTGCCAGCAGCTTTGTCCGGGACTCGATCCACGAGCAGTACTTC.

The chain carries TRBV7-9 and TRBJ1-1; tentatively, D is TRBD1 (5 bases). The length of the CDR3 is 12 residues. Germline V lookup: CDR1 SEHNR, CDR2 FQNEAQ (reference sequence). V was pared by 3 bases and J by 8 bases, with 10 bases between. CDR3: CASSFSPGEAFF. In nucleotides, the CDR3 is TGTGCCAGCAGCTTCTCTCCAGGGGAAGCTTTCTTT. Complete variable domain (other parts from reference TRBV7-9 and TRBJ1-1): DTGVSQNPRHKITKRGQNVTFRCDPISEHNRLYWYRQTLGQGPEFLTYFQNEAQLEKSRLLSDRFSAERPKGSFSTLEIQRTEQGDSAMYLCASSFSPGEAFFGQGTRLTVV.

The V and J genes are TRBV5-4 and TRBJ2-7; no reliable D call. The CDR3 totals 13 residues. CDR1 SGHNT and CDR2 YYREEE come from the germline V gene (reference sequence). V was cut by 0 bases and J by 6 bases, with 10 bases left in between. CDR3 DNA: TGTGCCAGCAGCTTGGACGAGACGGGCGAGCAGTACTTC. Translation: CASSLDETGEQYF.

This clone was observed a single time. V is TRBV2 and J is TRBJ2-1; tentative D call: TRBD2 (5 bases). The CDR3 runs to 15 residues. The germline V gene encodes CDR1 SNHLY and CDR2 FYNNEI. The V end was cut by 3 bases, the J end by 8 bases, with 17 bases between. The CDR3 sequence is CASSESGLNSDEQFF. CDR3 nucleotide sequence: TGTGCCAGCAGTGAGTCGGGGTTAAACAGTGATGAGCAGTTCTTC.

The rearrangement joins TRBV9 to TRBJ1-5; D call uncertain. The CDR3 runs 14 residues. V lost 2 bases and J lost 3, with 9 bases in between. Per the germline V gene, CDR1 is SGDLS and CDR2 is YYNGEE. The CDR3 protein is CASSVDGNNQPQHF. The CDR3 DNA follows: TGTGCCAGCAGCGTGGACGGAAACAATCAGCCCCAGCATTTT.

The rearrangement joins TRBV2 to TRBJ2-5, with a tentative D call TRBD2 (6 bases). Germline assignment: CDR1 SNHLY and CDR2 FYNNEI. The CDR3 covers 13 residues. V lost 7 bases, J lost 0 bases, and 9 bases lay in between. The CDR3 sequence is CASNPGDQETQYF. The CDR3 DNA sequence: TGTGCCAGCAATCCGGGGGACCAAGAGACCCAGTACTTC. The variable domain in full, completed from reference TRBV2 and TRBJ2-5, reads EPEVTQTPSHQVTQMGQEVILRCVPISNHLYFYWYRQILGQKVEFLVSFYNNEISEKSEIFDDQFSVERPDGSNFTLKIRSTKLEDSAMYFCASNPGDQETQYFGPGTRLLVL.

V gene TRBV7-2 combines with J gene TRBJ2-2, with unresolved D. With 4 bases removed from V and 2 bases from J, the gap between germline ends came to 8 bases. There are 14 residues in the CDR3. Germline CDR1 SGHTA, CDR2 FQGNSA. The CDR3 here is CASSSLDNTGELFF. As DNA, the CDR3 is TGTGCCAGCAGCTCATTGGATAACACCGGGGAGCTGTTTTTT. Full variable domain (rest looked up from reference TRBV7-2 and TRBJ2-2): GAGVSQSPSNKVTEKGKDVELRCDPISGHTALYWYRQSLGQGLEFLIYFQGNSAPDKSGLPSDRFSAERTGGSVSTLTIQRTQQEDSAVYLCASSSLDNTGELFFGEGSRLTVL.

This chain links TRBV5-1 with TRBJ1-4; D gene uncertain. Germline V gene sequence: CDR1 SGHRS, CDR2 YFSETQ. The CDR3 is 16 residues long. Trimming cost V 0 bases and J 0 bases, with 9 bases left between them. The CDR3, as DNA: TGCGCCAGCAGCTTGGGCCTTAGTTCAACTAATGAAAAACTGTTTTTT. Its translation: CASSLGLSSTNEKLFF.

The chain has TRBV7-2 and TRBJ2-7; a possible D gene is TRBD1 (6 bases). From germline, CDR1 is SGHTA and CDR2 FQGNSA. Trimming took 5 bases from V and 2 from J, leaving 13 bases between them. This CDR3 is built from 14 residues. The CDR3 region is CASSQSRGPYEQYF. The CDR3 DNA follows: TGTGCCAGCAGCCAATCCAGGGGTCCCTACGAGCAGTACTTC.

This chain joins TRBV6-5 and TRBJ2-5; 8 positions match TRBD1. J gave up 4 bases and V 8 bases, and 9 bases lay outside the gene matches. This CDR3 is built from 14 residues. The germline gives CDR1 MNHEY, CDR2 SVGAGI. CDR3 region: CASASQGAGETQYF. The CDR3 DNA sequence: TGTGCCAGCGCCTCCCAGGGGGCCGGAGAGACCCAGTACTTC.

The genes are TRBV6-6 and TRBJ2-4; 7 bases map to TRBD1. V dropped 6 bases and J dropped 9; count of bases not matched to a gene: 14. CDR1 and CDR2 from the germline V gene are MNHNY and SVGAGI (reference sequence). The CDR3 sequence is 15 residues long. The CDR3 DNA reads TGTGCCAGCAGCCCCCCCGACGGGACAGCTGCCATTCAGTACTTC. This sequence encodes CASSPPDGTAAIQYF.

J is TRBJ1-4 and V is TRBV7-9, with D maybe TRBD1 (5 bases). Trimming removed 5 bases from V and 7 bases from J, with 11 bases in between. The CDR3 contains 13 residues. CDR1 SEHNR and CDR2 FQNEAQ come from the germline V gene (reference sequence). The CDR3 DNA reads TGTGCCAGCAGCATAGGGGTGGGTGAAAAACTGTTTTTT. It specifies CASSIGVGEKLFF.

This chain connects TRBV5-1 to TRBJ1-2; D not resolved. CDR3 length equals 13 residues. The V gene lost 2 bases and the J gene lost 8 bases, with 13 bases spanning the gap. From germline, CDR1 is SGHRS and CDR2 YFSETQ. CDR3 residues: CASSLMSPDGYTF. CDR3 in DNA: TGCGCCAGCAGCTTAATGAGCCCCGACGGCTACACCTTC. The variable domain in full, with the rest retrieved from reference TRBV5-1 and TRBJ1-2, is KAGVTQTPRYLIKTRGQQVTLSCSPISGHRSVSWYQQTPGQGLQFLFEYFSETQRNKGNFPGRFSGRQFSNSRSEMNVSTLELGDSALYLCASSLMSPDGYTFGSGTRLTVV.

The chain has TRBV19 and TRBJ1-2; TRBD1 might be the D (5 bases). The CDR3 loop spans 16 amino acids. The V gene lost 4 bases and the J gene lost 0 bases, with 15 bases spanning the gap. Germline-derived CDR1 and CDR2 are LNHDA and SQIVND (reference sequence). Here the CDR3 reads CASSTSGAISNYGYTF. CDR3 coding DNA: TGTGCCAGTAGTACCTCCGGGGCAATCTCTAACTATGGCTACACCTTC.

This sequence joins TRBV27 and TRBJ1-1; a weak D match, TRBD1 (6 bases). Germline CDR1 reads MNHEY; CDR2 reads SMNVEV (reference sequence). V gave up 5 bases and J gave up 0 bases, with 34 bases separating them. CDR3 length equals 22 residues. CDR3 in DNA: TGTGCCAGCAGTCACCCTAAACTGGGGGGGGCCCAACAGCAGTCTATGAACACTGAAGCTTTCTTT. Its translation: CASSHPKLGGAQQQSMNTEAFF.

The chain has TRBV6-1 and TRBJ2-1; D remains ambiguous. In germline, CDR1 is MNHNS, CDR2 SASEGT. V lost 5 bases and J lost 9, with 17 bases in between. CDR3 length equals 14 residues. The CDR3 sequence: CASSPDSVPPEQFF. DNA for the CDR3: TGTGCCAGCAGTCCAGACTCAGTCCCCCCTGAGCAGTTCTTC.

The rearrangement uses TRBV6-6 and TRBJ2-7; the D gene is possibly TRBD2 (6 bases). Looked up from germline, CDR1 is MNHNY and CDR2 is SVGAGI (reference sequence). V dropped 6 bases and J dropped 4 bases, with 19 bases sitting between them. CDR3 length equals 15 residues. CDR3 nucleotides: TGTGCCAGCAGGGGACGGTGGGGCGGGACGTACGAGCAGTACTTC. It codes for CASRGRWGGTYEQYF.

The chain recombines TRBV21-1 with TRBJ1-5; the table's D call of TRBD1 was not tested on the DNA. TRBV21-1 is a recognized pseudogene. The CDR3 is made up of 18 amino acids. The CDR3 nucleotides read TGTGCCAGCAGCAAAGTCTACCCGTTGGGGGCTCACAATCAGCCCCAGCATTTT. Translation gives CASSKVYPLGAHNQPQHF.

With respect to this clone: At the DNA level, this CDR3 is encoded by other sequences in the same sample as well. The chain joins TRBV7-9 to TRBJ2-7; D remains unclear. Deletions cut 3 bases from V and 2 bases from J, with 8 bases between. The CDR3 extends over 13 amino acids. From germline, CDR1 is SEHNR and CDR2 FQNEAQ (reference sequence). The CDR3 here is CASSFPGTYEQYF. CDR3 nucleotides: TGTGCCAGCAGCTTCCCAGGTACCTACGAGCAGTACTTC.